This TCR beta chain was identified during a study of blood T cells in healthy people across ages. The draw of peripheral blood yielded about 9.4 milliliters from each donor. Extraction yielded at least 6 micrograms of total RNA per sample. The second PCR ran about 6 to 11 cycles with a sample-barcoded 5' primer and J-beta primers. MiXCR, applied by TCRdb to the 5' RACE reads, yields one record per CDR3 protein. The repertoire holds around 1,800,000 distinct CDR3 sequences, with roughly two fifths as singletons. Worth noting for this clonotype: What it recognizes is unknown.

Study conclusions and caveats: The fall in TCR beta diversity per million T cells was roughly linear with age.

Sequenced: blood. The clonotype was recovered from a human donor in good health.

Here the CDR3 reads CASSSADGMGGYTF. The CDR3 DNA is TGTGCCAGCAGCTCTGCGGACGGGATGGGGGGCTACACCTTC. The chain recombines TRBV5-4 with TRBJ1-2; no clear D. Germline V gene sequence: CDR1 SGHNT, CDR2 YYREEE (reference sequence). V was trimmed by 3 bases and J by 8 bases, leaving 17 bases between them. CDR3 size: 14 residues.